This T cell receptor (beta chain) is from a study of blood T cell repertoires in COVID-19. About the research overall: Material from acute and convalescent COVID-19 was sourced from the United States, Italy and Spain. PBMCs, B-cell-depleted T cells, or T cells provided the cDNA or gDNA that made up the material.

The germline V gene has CDR1 SGHDT and CDR2 YYEEEE. This CDR3 has 14 amino acids. V lost 1 base, J lost 1 base, and 1 base stayed unmatched. As originally analysed: It was from reference gene primer amplification that nucleated cell counts were estimated. The assay was immunoSEQ multiplex PCR, and TCRdb's table has in-frame clones only and misses some. The V and J calls and clone size come from that table; D and trimming were worked out from the DNA. The sample has about 250,000 clones; roughly nine tenths are singletons. The clonotype comes from a man aged 18 to 30 with active or convalescent COVID-19. Material: peripheral blood. The chain employs TRBV5-6 and TRBJ1-1; TRBD1 matches at 7 bases. This CDR3 reads CASSLRQGNTEAFF. The DNA for the CDR3 is TGTGCCAGCAGCTTGAGACAGGGGAACACTGAAGCTTTCTTT.